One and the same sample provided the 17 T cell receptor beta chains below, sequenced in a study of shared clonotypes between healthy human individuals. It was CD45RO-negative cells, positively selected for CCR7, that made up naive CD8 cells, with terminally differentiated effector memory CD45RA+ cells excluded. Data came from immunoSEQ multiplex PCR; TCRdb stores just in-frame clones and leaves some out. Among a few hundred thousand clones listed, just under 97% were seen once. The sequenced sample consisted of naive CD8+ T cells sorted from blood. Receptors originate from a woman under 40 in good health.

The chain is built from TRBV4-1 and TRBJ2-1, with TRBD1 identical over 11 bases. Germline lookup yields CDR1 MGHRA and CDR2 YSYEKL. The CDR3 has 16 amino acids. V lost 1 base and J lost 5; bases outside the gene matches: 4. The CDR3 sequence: CASSQVGQGADNEQFF. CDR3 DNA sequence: TGCGCCAGCAGCCAAGTTGGACAGGGGGCTGACAATGAGCAGTTCTTC.

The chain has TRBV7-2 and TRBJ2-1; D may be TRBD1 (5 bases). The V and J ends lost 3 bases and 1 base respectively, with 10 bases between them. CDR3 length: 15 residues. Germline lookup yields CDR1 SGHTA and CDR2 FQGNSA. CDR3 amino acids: CASSLSRTSYNEQFF. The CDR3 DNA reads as TGTGCCAGCAGCTTGTCTAGGACATCCTACAATGAGCAGTTCTTC.

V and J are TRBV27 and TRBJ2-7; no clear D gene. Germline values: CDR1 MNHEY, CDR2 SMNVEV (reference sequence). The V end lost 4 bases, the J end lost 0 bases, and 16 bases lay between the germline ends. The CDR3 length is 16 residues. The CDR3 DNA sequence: TGTGCCAGCAGTTCGACCACTATTATAAGCTCCTACGAGCAGTACTTC. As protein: CASSSTTIISSYEQYF.

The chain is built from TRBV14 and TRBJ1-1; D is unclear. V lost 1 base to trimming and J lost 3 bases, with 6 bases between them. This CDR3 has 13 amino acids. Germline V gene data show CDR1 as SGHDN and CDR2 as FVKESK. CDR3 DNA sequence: TGTGCCAGCAGCCAAGTTGCTTACACTGAAGCTTTCTTT. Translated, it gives CASSQVAYTEAFF.

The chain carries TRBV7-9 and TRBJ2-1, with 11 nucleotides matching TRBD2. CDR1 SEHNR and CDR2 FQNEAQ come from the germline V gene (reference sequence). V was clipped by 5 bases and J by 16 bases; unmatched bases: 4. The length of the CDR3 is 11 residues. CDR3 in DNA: TGTGCCAGCAGCACTAGCGGGAGATCCTTCTTC. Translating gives CASSTSGRSFF.

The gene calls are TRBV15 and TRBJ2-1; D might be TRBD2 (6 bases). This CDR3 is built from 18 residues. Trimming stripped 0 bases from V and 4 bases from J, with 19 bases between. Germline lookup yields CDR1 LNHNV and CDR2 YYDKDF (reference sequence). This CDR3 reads CATSREPRLLAEYNEQFF. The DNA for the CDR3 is TGTGCCACCAGCAGAGAGCCTAGGTTGTTAGCGGAGTACAATGAGCAGTTCTTC.

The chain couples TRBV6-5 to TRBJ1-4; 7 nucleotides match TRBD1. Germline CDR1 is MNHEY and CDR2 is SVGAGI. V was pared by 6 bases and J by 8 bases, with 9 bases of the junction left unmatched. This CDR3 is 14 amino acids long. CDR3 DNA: TGTGCCAGCAGAGCGACAGGGCCTTACGAAAAACTGTTTTTT. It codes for CASRATGPYEKLFF.

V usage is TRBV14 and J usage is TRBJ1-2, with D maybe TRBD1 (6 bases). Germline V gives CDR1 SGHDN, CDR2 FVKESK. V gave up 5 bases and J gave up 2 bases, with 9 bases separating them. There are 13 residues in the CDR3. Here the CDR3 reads CASSTTGNYGYTF. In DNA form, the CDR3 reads TGTGCCAGCAGCACCACAGGGAACTATGGCTACACCTTC.

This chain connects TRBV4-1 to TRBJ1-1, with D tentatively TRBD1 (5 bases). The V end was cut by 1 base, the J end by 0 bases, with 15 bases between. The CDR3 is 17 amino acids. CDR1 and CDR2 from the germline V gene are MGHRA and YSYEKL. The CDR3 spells CASSQGGRLRMNTEAFF. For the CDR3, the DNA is TGCGCCAGCAGCCAAGGGGGACGGTTAAGAATGAACACTGAAGCTTTCTTT.

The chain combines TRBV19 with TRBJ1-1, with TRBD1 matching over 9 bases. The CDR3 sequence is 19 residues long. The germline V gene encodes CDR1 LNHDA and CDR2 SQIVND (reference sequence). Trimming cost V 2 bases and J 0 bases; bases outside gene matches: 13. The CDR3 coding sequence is TGTGCCAGTAGTATAAGCCAAATACAGGGGGCTTGGATGAACACTGAAGCTTTCTTT. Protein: CASSISQIQGAWMNTEAFF. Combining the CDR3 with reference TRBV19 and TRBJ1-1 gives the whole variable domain DGGITQSPKYLFRKEGQNVTLSCEQNLNHDAMYWYRQDPGQGLRLIYYSQIVNDFQKGDIAEGYSVSREKKESFPLTVTSAQKNPTAFYLCASSISQIQGAWMNTEAFFGQGTRLTVV.

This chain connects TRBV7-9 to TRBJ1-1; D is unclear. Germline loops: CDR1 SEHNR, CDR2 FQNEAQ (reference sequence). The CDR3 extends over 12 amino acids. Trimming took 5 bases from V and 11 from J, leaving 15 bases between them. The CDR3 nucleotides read TGTGCCAGCAGCCCTCCGGGATACGGCGCTTTCTTT. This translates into CASSPPGYGAFF.

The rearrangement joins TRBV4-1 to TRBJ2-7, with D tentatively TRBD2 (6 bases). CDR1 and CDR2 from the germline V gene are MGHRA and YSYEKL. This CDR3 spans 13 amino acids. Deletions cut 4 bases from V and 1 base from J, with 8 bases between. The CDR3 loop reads CASSRGLSYEQYF. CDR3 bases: TGCGCCAGCAGCCGGGGACTGTCCTACGAGCAGTACTTC.

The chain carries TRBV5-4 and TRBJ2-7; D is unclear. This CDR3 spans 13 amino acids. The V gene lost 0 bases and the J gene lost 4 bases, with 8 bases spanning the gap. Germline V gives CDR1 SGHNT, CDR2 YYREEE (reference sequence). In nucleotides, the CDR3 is TGTGCCAGCAGCTTGGGGGGAATTTACGAGCAGTACTTC. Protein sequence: CASSLGGIYEQYF.

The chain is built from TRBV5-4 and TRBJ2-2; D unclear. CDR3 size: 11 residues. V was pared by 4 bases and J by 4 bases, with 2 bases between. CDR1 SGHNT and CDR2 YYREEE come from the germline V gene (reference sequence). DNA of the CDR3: TGTGCCAGCAGCATCACCGGGGAGCTGTTTTTT. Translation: CASSITGELFF.

The CDR3 spells CASSGQGNYGYTF. In nucleotides, the CDR3 is TGTGCCAGCAGTGGACAGGGTAACTATGGCTACACCTTC. The chain carries TRBV2 and TRBJ1-2; 7 bases agree with TRBD1. The V gene's germline CDR1 is SNHLY and CDR2 FYNNEI. The CDR3 covers 13 residues. The V and J ends lost 4 bases and 1 base, in that order; junction bases with no gene match: 0.

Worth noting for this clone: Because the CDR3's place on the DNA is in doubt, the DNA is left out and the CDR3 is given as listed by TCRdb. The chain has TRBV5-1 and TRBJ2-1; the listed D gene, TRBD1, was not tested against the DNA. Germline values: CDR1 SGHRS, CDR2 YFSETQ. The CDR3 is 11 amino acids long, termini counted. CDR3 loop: CASSFGTGAFF.

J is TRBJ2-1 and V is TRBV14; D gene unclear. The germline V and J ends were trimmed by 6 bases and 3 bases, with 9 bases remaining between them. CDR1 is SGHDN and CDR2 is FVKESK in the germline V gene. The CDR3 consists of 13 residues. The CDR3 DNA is TGTGCCAGCAGAGAGACGAACTACAATGAGCAGTTCTTC. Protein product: CASRETNYNEQFF.